The clone carrying this T cell receptor beta chain occurred many times. Antigen unknown. These data belong to a study of glioma-infiltrating T cells. The study's findings and limits: Gliomas, especially low-grade, showed above-expected tissue-blood divergence; non-neoplastic patients showed below. Only very few CDR3 sequences appeared in both tissue and blood.

This CDR3 comprises 14 residues. J was trimmed by 8 bases and V by 6 bases; bases with no gene match: 11. The iRepertoire nested amplicon-rescue multiplex PCR amplified TCR alpha and beta CDR3s from RNA. One-step reverse transcription and amplification started from around 100-400 ng of tissue mRNA or PBMC total RNA. TCRdb ran MiXCR on the multiplex PCR reads and lists one entry per CDR3 protein. The sample carries about 89,000 distinct CDR3 sequences, about 25% recorded once. The gene calls are TRBV12-3 or TRBV12-4 and TRBJ1-2, with 8 bases aligning to TRBD1. Specimen: glioma tissue, nonneoplastic brain tissue, or PBMCs (not recorded which). The origin of this receptor is a human donor with low-grade glioma or glioblastoma, undergoing nonglioma brain surgery, or in good health (not recorded which). CDR3 in amino acids: CASSPRTGRGGYTF. The CDR3 region has the DNA TGTGCCAGCAGCCCTCGGACAGGGCGGGGAGGCTACACCTTC.